This TCR beta chain was recorded in a study of T-cell memory formation after mild COVID-19 (dated by TCRdb to about 2021). The study in broad terms: TCR sequence clusters from the two donors were found to be largely donor specific. Longitudinal TCRalpha and TCRbeta repertoire sequencing tracked T-cell clones expanding and contracting after mild COVID-19 in two donors. Two young, previously healthy adult volunteers made up the cohort, one male and one female.

Counted from cysteine to phenylalanine, this CDR3 has 14 amino acids. CDR3 DNA is the only sequence kept; it has 42 bases, read in frame from the first base. About this clonotype: Its antigen remains undetermined. The sample holds no much larger clone one base away, and base qualities are not on file.

Ficoll-Paque density gradient centrifugation was used to isolate PBMCs. Study-wide conclusions, independent of this receptor: The study covered only a couple of mild cases, and larger cohorts including severe cases with pre-infection samples were considered necessary. Contracting CD4+ clones appeared mostly in the CM and EM memory subsets, whereas CD8+ clones were enriched in EMRA. Balanced CD4/CD8 phenotypes were observed for clones contracting from day 15 to 85, whereas a bias towards CD4+ was observed for a second wave of clones expanding from day 15 to 37. Whether the second-wave clones peaking on day 37 were SARS-CoV-2 specific was not confirmed. Some responding clones were detected in pre-infection memory, which suggested that pre-existing cross-reactive memory T cells had joined the SARS-CoV-2 response.

Sequencer: Illumina NovaSeq 6000. Using 5'RACE with constant-segment primers, TCRalpha and TCRbeta cDNA libraries were constructed, with sample barcodes and unique molecular identifiers added in the process. Trizol reagent was used to extract RNA from every sample. Libraries were amplified in two PCR steps, with a second sample barcode and Illumina TruSeq adapters added in the second step. Sequencing of the libraries was done on an Illumina NovaSeq, producing 2 x 150 bp paired-end reads. The authors' analysis ran thus. The reads were demultiplexed and collapsed into UMI-guided consensus sequences using migec v1.2.7. Using mixcr v2.1.11, the UMI consensuses were aligned to TRA and TRB V and J templates and assembled into clonotypes. A clonotype was counted as expanded or contracted only when both edgeR and NoisET called the clonotype significant, with the noise models trained on biological replicates. edgeR calls used a false discovery rate-adjusted p below 0.01 and a log2 fold-change threshold of 1. PCA with hierarchical clustering of max-normalized trajectories of the 1000 most abundant clonotypes was used as exploratory dynamics analysis. Separately sequenced CD4+ and CD8+ repertoires were used to assign the CD4 or CD8 phenotype of responding clones. Through fastp at Q25 and MiXCR, TCRdb rebuilt clones from the public reads, retaining in-frame beta chains. CDR3 protein duplicates are merged, each entry listing the most common genes and DNA. TCRdb, not the original authors, processed these V and J calls. This sample comprises about 560,000 distinct CDR3 sequences, 15% to 20% of them detected only once. The ten largest clones represent 12% of the sample.

Material: PBMCs or a T cell subset sorted from them (not recorded which). The receptor was isolated from an adult woman who had mild COVID-19 (a few samples of this study predate the infection). The sample titles of this study are shuffled in the database, so cell type and time point are left out; the donor was told from shared clones. The chain is encoded by TRBV12-2 joined to TRBJ2-7. TRBV12-2 is an annotated pseudogene. The sequenced DNA is TGTGCAAGTCGCTTAACTATGCATTTCGACGAGCAGTACTTC. This translates into CASRLTMHFDEQYF.